Listed here are 23 T cell receptor beta chains from one sample, sequenced in a study of cytomegalovirus exposure and HLA in healthy donors (dated by TCRdb to the late 2010s). Libraries were built with the immunoSEQ multiplex PCR assay. For the multiplex PCR, a mixture combining 60 forward primers for TCR Vbeta segments and 13 reverse primers for TCR Jbeta segments was used. TCRdb retrieved this table from immuneACCESS and kept in-frame rearrangements only. Not all clones are present; in checked studies, unresolved V genes account for under half, and no reason is known for the remainder. The sample contains approximately 150,000 clones, under 90% of them found a single time. The ten top clones hold 2% to 2.5% of the sample. Input material: PBMCs. All receptors come from a boy younger than 10 in good health and CMV-seronegative.

This clone occurred a few times. This rearrangement joins TRBV10-3 to TRBJ2-2; 13 bases fit TRBD2. This CDR3 contains 17 residues. V shed 5 bases, J shed 1 base, and the junction held 4 bases outside the gene matches. Germline V gene data show CDR1 as ENHRY and CDR2 as SYGVKD. CDR3 loop: CAISTGLAGVNTGELFF. The CDR3, as DNA: TGTGCCATCAGTACAGGACTAGCGGGGGTGAACACCGGGGAGCTGTTTTTT.

The chain links TRBV7-3 to TRBJ2-2; D is ambiguous. Germline V gene lookup returns CDR1 SGHTA and CDR2 FQGTGA. The germline V and J ends were trimmed by 5 bases and 5 bases, with 9 bases remaining between them. The CDR3 contains 13 residues. Here the CDR3 DNA reads TGTGCCAGCAGCATAGGAGTTACCGGGGAGCTGTTTTTT. This encodes CASSIGVTGELFF. Full variable domain (remainder filled in from reference TRBV7-3 and TRBJ2-2): GAGVSQTPSNKVTEKGKYVELRCDPISGHTALYWYRQSLGQGPEFLIYFQGTGAADDSGLPNDRFFAVRPEGSVSTLKIQRTERGDSAVYLCASSIGVTGELFFGEGSRLTVL.

The rearrangement joins TRBV7-2 to TRBJ2-7; TRBD2 agrees at 8 bases. Trimming took 6 bases from V and 3 from J; bases not matched to a gene: 7. Per germline, CDR1 SGHTA and CDR2 FQGNSA. The CDR3 contains 14 residues. The DNA for the CDR3 is TGTGCCAGCAGTTCGGGACTAGGAGGCTACGAGCAGTACTTC. Amino acid sequence: CASSSGLGGYEQYF.

Written as DNA, the CDR3 is TGTGCCAGTAGTCAGGACTATGGCTACACCTTC. It encodes CASSQDYGYTF. V gene TRBV19 combines with J gene TRBJ1-2; unclear D gene. The V and J ends lost 5 bases and 3 bases respectively, with 4 bases between them. CDR1 and CDR2 from the germline V gene are LNHDA and SQIVND (reference sequence). The CDR3 consists of 11 residues.

This chain uses TRBV6-5 with TRBJ1-1; 7 bases fit TRBD1. The ends lost 6 bases at V and 5 bases at J; junction bases unmatched: 6. The length of the CDR3 is 13 residues. CDR1 MNHEY and CDR2 SVGAGI come from the germline V gene. The CDR3 is CASSWDSNTEAFF. The CDR3 DNA reads TGTGCCAGCAGCTGGGACAGTAATACTGAAGCTTTCTTT.

This chain uses TRBV5-1 with TRBJ2-7, with D possibly matching TRBD2 (5 bases). The CDR3 covers 12 residues. Germline lookup yields CDR1 SGHRS and CDR2 YFSETQ. Trimming cost V 0 bases and J 6 bases, with 7 bases left between them. In DNA form, the CDR3 reads TGCGCCAGCAGCTTGGAGGGAGCCGAGCAGTACTTC. Encoded protein: CASSLEGAEQYF.

A single count supports this clone. This sequence joins TRBV9 and TRBJ1-1; D ambiguous. CDR1 and CDR2 (germline): SGDLS, YYNGEE. The CDR3 spans 13 residues. With 3 bases removed from V and 2 bases from J, the gap between germline ends came to 8 bases. CDR3 region: CASSDAGNTEAFF. DNA for the CDR3: TGTGCCAGCAGCGATGCGGGAAACACTGAAGCTTTCTTT.

In this sample, this clone turned up once. V and J are TRBV7-9 and TRBJ2-2; 8 nucleotides match TRBD2. J gave up 4 bases and V 1 base, and 14 bases lay outside the gene matches. Germline-derived CDR1 and CDR2 are SEHNR and FQNEAQ (reference sequence). The CDR3 is 19 amino acids. The CDR3 here is CASSLDLRASGPPTGELFF. The DNA of the CDR3 is TGTGCCAGCAGCTTAGACTTAAGAGCTAGCGGGCCCCCCACCGGGGAGCTGTTTTTT.

The CDR3 DNA reads TGTGCCAGCAGTCCCCGGGACAGGGCCGGTGGCTACACCTTC. Protein product: CASSPRDRAGGYTF. The rearrangement joins TRBV6-5 to TRBJ1-2; the match to TRBD1 covers 9 bases. V lost 5 bases to trimming and J lost 7 bases; unmatched junction nucleotides: 8. Per the germline V gene, CDR1 is MNHEY and CDR2 is SVGAGI. This CDR3 region has 14 residues.

This clone was seen more than once but under ten times. This chain uses TRBV25-1 with TRBJ2-1; tentatively, D is TRBD1 (5 bases). CDR1 and CDR2 from the germline V gene are MGHDK and SYGVNS. The CDR3 runs to 14 residues. V was shortened by 4 bases and J by 6 bases, with 13 bases between the two germline ends. The CDR3 sequence: CASSGDRQTNEQFF. CDR3 in DNA: TGTGCCAGCAGTGGGGATCGACAGACCAATGAGCAGTTCTTC.

The V and J genes are TRBV12-5 and TRBJ1-1, with TRBD1 as a possible D gene (6 bases). This CDR3 contains 16 residues. With 7 bases removed from V and 2 bases from J, the gap between germline ends came to 20 bases. Germline V CDR1 and CDR2: LGHNT, FRNRAP. Here the CDR3 reads CASAPGGQLFNTEAFF. The CDR3, as DNA: TGTGCTAGTGCCCCTGGAGGACAGCTATTTAACACTGAAGCTTTCTTT.

The chain uses TRBV25-1 and TRBJ1-1, with D maybe TRBD1 (6 bases). Germline assignment: CDR1 MGHDK and CDR2 SYGVNS. The V gene lost 7 bases and the J gene lost 5 bases, with 17 bases spanning the gap. The CDR3 contains 14 residues. The CDR3 protein is CASTADSRETEAFF. The CDR3, as DNA: TGTGCCAGCACCGCGGACAGCCGTGAAACTGAAGCTTTCTTT.

The chain has TRBV5-1 and TRBJ2-1, with TRBD1 matching over 8 bases. Germline CDR1 and CDR2: SGHRS and YFSETQ. Losses at the gene ends were 0 bases for V and 4 bases for J; bases not matched to a gene: 3. The CDR3 runs 15 residues. DNA of the CDR3: TGCGCCAGCAGCTTGGCTGGGACAGGATACAATGAGCAGTTCTTC. Amino acid sequence: CASSLAGTGYNEQFF.

The CDR3 is CASSIVQGTGGTDTQYF. DNA of the CDR3: TGTGCCAGTAGTATAGTTCAGGGGACAGGGGGAACAGATACGCAGTATTTT. The genes are TRBV19 and TRBJ2-3; 11 bases align to TRBD1. The CDR3 length is 17 residues. The V gene's germline CDR1 is LNHDA and CDR2 SQIVND (reference sequence). V trimming: 1 base; J trimming: 3 bases; junction bases outside the gene matches: 6.

The rearrangement uses TRBV19 and TRBJ1-2; unclear D gene. The V gene lost 7 bases and the J gene lost 8 bases, with 20 bases spanning the gap. CDR1 is LNHDA, CDR2 SQIVND, per germline (reference sequence). CDR3 length equals 14 residues. The DNA of the CDR3 is TGTGCCAGTATCAACAGAGACCTACCTTGGGGCTACACCTTC. Its translation: CASINRDLPWGYTF.

The chain carries TRBV4-3 and TRBJ2-2, with D possibly TRBD1 on 6 matching bases. Germline lookup yields CDR1 LGHNA and CDR2 YSLEER. The CDR3 is 17 amino acids. V lost 2 bases, J lost 1 base, and 14 bases lay in between. The CDR3 DNA is TGCGCCAGCAGCCAAAACATACAGGGCCTGAACACCGGGGAGCTGTTTTTT. Amino acid sequence: CASSQNIQGLNTGELFF.

J is TRBJ1-2 and V is TRBV23-1, with unresolved D. TRBV23-1 is flagged as an ORF with uncertain function. The CDR3 runs to 14 residues. V shed 0 bases and J shed 2 bases, with 7 bases lying between them. Here the CDR3 reads CASSQSGGNYGYTF. The CDR3 bases are TGCGCCAGCAGTCAATCGGGAGGGAACTATGGCTACACCTTC.

The chain combines TRBV4-1 with TRBJ2-3, with D tentatively TRBD1 (5 bases). There are 14 residues in the CDR3. V was clipped by 7 bases and J by 6 bases, with 17 bases between them. Germline V gene data show CDR1 as MGHRA and CDR2 as YSYEKL. CDR3 sequence: CASKGNPSVDTQYF. CDR3 sequence (DNA): TGCGCCAGCAAGGGGAATCCTTCTGTGGATACGCAGTATTTT.

Concerning this clone itself: One junction end disagrees with the germline gene, perhaps due to a read error. The rearrangement joins TRBV7-9 to TRBJ2-7, with 9 bases matching TRBD1. In germline, CDR1 is SEHNR, CDR2 FQNEAQ (reference sequence). This CDR3 has 15 residues. CDR3 nucleotides: TGTTCCAGCAGCCGGAGTACAGGGGGCTACCACGAGCAGTACTTC. Protein: CSSSRSTGGYHEQYF.

The chain carries TRBV19 and TRBJ1-2; the D is unclear. CDR1 is LNHDA, CDR2 SQIVND, per germline (reference sequence). The CDR3 is 13 amino acids. Deletions cut 3 bases from V and 7 bases from J, with 12 bases between. CDR3 in amino acids: CASSIGTAAGYTF. In DNA form, the CDR3 reads TGTGCCAGTAGTATTGGCACAGCTGCTGGCTACACCTTC. Based on the CDR3 plus reference TRBV19 and TRBJ1-2, the full variable domain is DGGITQSPKYLFRKEGQNVTLSCEQNLNHDAMYWYRQDPGQGLRLIYYSQIVNDFQKGDIAEGYSVSREKKESFPLTVTSAQKNPTAFYLCASSIGTAAGYTFGSGTRLTVV.

The V gene is TRBV5-1, the J gene TRBJ2-7; no clear D gene. The CDR3 loop spans 14 amino acids. The germline V and J ends were trimmed by 1 base and 4 bases, with 12 bases remaining between them. Germline CDR1 SGHRS, CDR2 YFSETQ. The CDR3 region has the DNA TGCGCCAGCAGCTTGTTCCGCCGGTCATACGAGCAGTACTTC. Residues: CASSLFRRSYEQYF.

This sequence joins TRBV28 and TRBJ2-7; 9 bases match TRBD1. Germline V gene sequence: CDR1 MDHEN, CDR2 SYDVKM. CDR3 size: 16 residues. Trimming cost V 1 base and J 5 bases; bases outside gene matches: 9. The CDR3 here is CASSLLPGQGPNEQYF. The DNA for the CDR3 is TGTGCCAGCAGTTTATTACCGGGACAGGGTCCTAACGAGCAGTACTTC.

V usage is TRBV27 and J usage is TRBJ2-7, with a possible D match to TRBD2 (5 bases). The germline gives CDR1 MNHEY, CDR2 SMNVEV (reference sequence). There are 15 residues in the CDR3. V dropped 0 bases and J dropped 5 bases, with 14 bases sitting between them. The CDR3 DNA sequence: TGTGCCAGCAGTTTATCACACTCCATGGGAGACGAGCAGTACTTC. Its translation: CASSLSHSMGDEQYF.